The source of this T cell receptor beta chain is a study of T cell responses to AZD1222 COVID-19 vaccine (dated by TCRdb to the early 2020s). For the study in its entirety: AZD1222 recipients given second doses at about 4 weeks or at about 12 weeks were pooled, since spike-specific TCR depth and breadth were not found to differ between the two schedules. TCR sequencing covered fewer than 250 trial participants: around 210 given two doses of AZD1222 and 26 given two doses of MenACWY control vaccine. Trial participants were enrolled by age into 18-55, 56-69 and 70-plus year subgroups, with about 150, 27 and 61 TCR-sequenced participants respectively. Here is what the overall study found, with its caveats: Most participants were white British and females outnumbered males, and the authors suggested that clonal diversity may have been underestimated. Conclusions about previously exposed vaccinees are limited, since just a handful of AZD1222 recipients were seropositive for SARS-CoV-2 at baseline. CD4 TCRs associated with the vaccine covered the entire spike protein, and the dominant responses were in regions 160-218 and 743-854. The 56-69-year group was small, and its depth increase did not reach significance, likely because of low power. Reportedly, almost half of the unique spike-specific TCRs recognized epitopes lying outside the regions that are mutated in the B.1.351 and B.1.1.7 variants. Because no day 14 peak-response samples were available, repertoires were characterized only after the peak T cell response. After two AZD1222 doses, spike-specific TCR breadth and depth were significantly higher than at day 0 and than in MenACWY recipients.

The CDR3 regions of human TCRbeta chains were subjected to immunosequencing. As for the original processing: TCRs in the repertoires were matched against a reference library of SARS-CoV-2-specific TCRs that had been generated with the MIRA antigen-specificity platform. Breadth meant the fraction of unique TCRs that were SARS-CoV-2-associated, whereas depth meant the fraction of total T cells that were SARS-CoV-2-associated. Each spike-specific TCR was assigned to its reactive spike region and to a CD4 or CD8 class using the MIRA data. Log10-transformed breadth and depth values were compared by one-way ANOVA with Sidak's multiple comparisons tests. TCRdb holds this immuneACCESS table with in-frame rearrangements only. Some clones are missing; in checked studies, unresolved V genes explain under half, and the rest has no known cause. D and trimming were read from the DNA, whereas the V and J calls and clone size are those reported in that table. This sample comprises 130,000 to 150,000 clones, 90% to 95% of them detected only once. The ten biggest clones cover approximately 2.1% of the sample.

The sample's time point, from its label and the paper: baseline before first vaccination. Vaccinee samples were obtained from the UK trials COV001 and COV002, which included a single-blind randomized controlled phase 2/3 trial of AZD1222 (ChAdOx1 nCoV-19) in healthy adults. Trial participant PBMC samples were collected at day 0 and day 28 after the second dose for TCRbeta chain sequencing. As concerns this clone: Its antigen specificity is not known. Qualities for individual bases were not recorded, and no much larger clone is one base off.

The TCR was taken from an adult in good health. The material sequenced was peripheral blood, taken on day 0 of AZD1222 vaccination.

Read as DNA, the sequence is TGTGCCAGCAGGAAGGGACAATTGCAGTACAATGAGCAGTTCTTC. This gives the protein CASRKGQLQYNEQFF. The rearranged chain carries TRBV25-1 and TRBJ2-1; a tentative D call is TRBD1 (6 bases match). Inclusive of the bounding cysteine and phenylalanine, the CDR3 is 15 residues long. Only the CDR3 portion is preserved as DNA: 45 bases, with reading frame beginning at the first base. V and J lose 6 bases and 4 bases, and a span of 16 bases separates them. CDR1 MGHDK and CDR2 SYGVNS are derived from the germline V gene.